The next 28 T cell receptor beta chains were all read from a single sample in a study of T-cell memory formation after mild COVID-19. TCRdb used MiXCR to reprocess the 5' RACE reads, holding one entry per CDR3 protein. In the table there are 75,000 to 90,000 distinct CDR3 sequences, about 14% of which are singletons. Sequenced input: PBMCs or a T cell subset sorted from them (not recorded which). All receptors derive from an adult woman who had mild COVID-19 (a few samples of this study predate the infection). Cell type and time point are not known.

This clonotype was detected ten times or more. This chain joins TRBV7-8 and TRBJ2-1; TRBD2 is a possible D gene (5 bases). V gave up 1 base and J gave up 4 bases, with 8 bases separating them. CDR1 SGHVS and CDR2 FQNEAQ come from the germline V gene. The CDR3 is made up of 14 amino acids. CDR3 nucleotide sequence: TGTGCCAGCAGCTTAGTTAGAGGGTACAATGAGCAGTTCTTC. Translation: CASSLVRGYNEQFF.

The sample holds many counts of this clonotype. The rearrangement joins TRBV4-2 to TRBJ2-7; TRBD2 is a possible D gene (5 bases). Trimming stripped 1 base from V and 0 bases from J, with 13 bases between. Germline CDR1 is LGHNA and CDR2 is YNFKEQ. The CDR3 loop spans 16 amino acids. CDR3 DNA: TGTGCCAGCAGCCAAGGCGGGCGGGCTTTCTCCTACGAGCAGTACTTC. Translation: CASSQGGRAFSYEQYF.

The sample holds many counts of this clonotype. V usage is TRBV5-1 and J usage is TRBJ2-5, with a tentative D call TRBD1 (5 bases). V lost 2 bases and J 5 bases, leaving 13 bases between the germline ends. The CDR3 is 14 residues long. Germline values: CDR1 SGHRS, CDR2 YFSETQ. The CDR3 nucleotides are TGCGCCAGCAGCTTAATACGACAGTGGGAGACCCAGTACTTC. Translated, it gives CASSLIRQWETQYF.

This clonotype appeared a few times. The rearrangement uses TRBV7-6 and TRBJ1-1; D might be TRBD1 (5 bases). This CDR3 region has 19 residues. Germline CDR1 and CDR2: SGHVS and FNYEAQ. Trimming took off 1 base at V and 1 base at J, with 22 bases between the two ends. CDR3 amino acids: CASSLDPFLDTGWNTEAFF. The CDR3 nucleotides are TGTGCCAGCAGCTTAGACCCCTTTTTGGACACGGGATGGAACACTGAAGCTTTCTTT.

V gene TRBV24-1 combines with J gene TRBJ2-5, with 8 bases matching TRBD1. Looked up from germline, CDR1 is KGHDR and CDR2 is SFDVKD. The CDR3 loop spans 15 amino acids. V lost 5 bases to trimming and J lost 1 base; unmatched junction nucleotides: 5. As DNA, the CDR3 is TGTGCCACCAGTGCCTCGGGACAGGCCCAAGAGACCCAGTACTTC. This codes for CATSASGQAQETQYF.

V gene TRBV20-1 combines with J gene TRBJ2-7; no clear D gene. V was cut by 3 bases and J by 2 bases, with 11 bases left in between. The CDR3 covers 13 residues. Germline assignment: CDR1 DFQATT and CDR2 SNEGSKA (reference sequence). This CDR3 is CSARDESPYEQYF. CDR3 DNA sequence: TGCAGTGCTAGGGACGAAAGCCCCTACGAGCAGTACTTC.

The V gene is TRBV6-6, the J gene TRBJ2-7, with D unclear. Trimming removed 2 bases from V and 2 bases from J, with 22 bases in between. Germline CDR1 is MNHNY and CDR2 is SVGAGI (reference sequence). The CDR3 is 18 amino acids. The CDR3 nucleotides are TGTGCCAGCAGTTACCCGGAATACTATCGGACCGCGCCCTACGAGCAGTACTTC. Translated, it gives CASSYPEYYRTAPYEQYF.

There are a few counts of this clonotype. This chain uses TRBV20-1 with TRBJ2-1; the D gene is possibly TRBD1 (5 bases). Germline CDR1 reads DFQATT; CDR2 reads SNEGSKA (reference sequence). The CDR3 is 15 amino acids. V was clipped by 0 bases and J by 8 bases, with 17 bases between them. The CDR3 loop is CSAREMVGHLYEQFF. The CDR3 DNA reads TGCAGTGCTAGAGAGATGGTTGGACATCTCTATGAGCAGTTCTTC.

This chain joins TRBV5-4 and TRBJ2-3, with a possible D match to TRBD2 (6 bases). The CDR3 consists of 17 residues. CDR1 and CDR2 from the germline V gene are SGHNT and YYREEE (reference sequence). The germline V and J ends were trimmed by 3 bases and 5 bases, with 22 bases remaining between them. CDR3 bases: TGTGCCAGCAGCTCCCCGCTAGGAGCTTACGGGGGAGATACGCAGTATTTT. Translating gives CASSSPLGAYGGDTQYF. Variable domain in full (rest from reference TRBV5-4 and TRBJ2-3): ETGVTQSPTHLIKTRGQQVTLRCSSQSGHNTVSWYQQALGQGPQFIFQYYREEENGRGNFPPRFSGLQFPNYSSELNVNALELDDSALYLCASSSPLGAYGGDTQYFGPGTRLTVL.

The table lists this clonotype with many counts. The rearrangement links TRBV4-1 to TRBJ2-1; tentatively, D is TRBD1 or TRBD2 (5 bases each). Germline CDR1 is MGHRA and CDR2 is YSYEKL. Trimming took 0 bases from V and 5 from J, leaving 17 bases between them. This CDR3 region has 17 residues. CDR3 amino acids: CASSQDPPSGTNNEQFF. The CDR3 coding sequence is TGCGCCAGCAGCCAAGATCCGCCCTCCGGGACCAACAATGAGCAGTTCTTC.

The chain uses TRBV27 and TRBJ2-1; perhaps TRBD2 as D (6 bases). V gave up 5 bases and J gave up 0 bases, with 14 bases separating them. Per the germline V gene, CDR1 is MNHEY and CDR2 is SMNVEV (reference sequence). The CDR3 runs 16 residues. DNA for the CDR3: TGTGCCAGCAGTCCCCTGGGAGGAAGCTCCTACAATGAGCAGTTCTTC. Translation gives CASSPLGGSSYNEQFF.

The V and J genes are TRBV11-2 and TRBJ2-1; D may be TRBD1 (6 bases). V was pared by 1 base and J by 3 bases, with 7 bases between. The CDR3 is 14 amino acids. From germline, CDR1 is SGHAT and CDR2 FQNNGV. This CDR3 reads CASSLGTDYNEQFF. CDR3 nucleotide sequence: TGTGCCAGCAGCTTAGGGACAGACTACAATGAGCAGTTCTTC.

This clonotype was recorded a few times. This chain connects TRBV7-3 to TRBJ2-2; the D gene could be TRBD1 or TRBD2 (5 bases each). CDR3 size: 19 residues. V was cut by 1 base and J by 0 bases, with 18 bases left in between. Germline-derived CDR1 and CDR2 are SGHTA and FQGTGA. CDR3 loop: CASSLMGVRGGTNTGELFF. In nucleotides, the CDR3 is TGTGCCAGCAGCTTAATGGGGGTACGGGGCGGAACGAACACCGGGGAGCTGTTTTTT. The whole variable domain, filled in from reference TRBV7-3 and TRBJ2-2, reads GAGVSQTPSNKVTEKGKYVELRCDPISGHTALYWYRQSLGQGPEFLIYFQGTGAADDSGLPNDRFFAVRPEGSVSTLKIQRTERGDSAVYLCASSLMGVRGGTNTGELFFGEGSRLTVL.

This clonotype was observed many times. CDR3: CASNQYSGANVLTF. The CDR3 DNA sequence: TGCGCCAGCAACCAATACTCTGGGGCCAACGTCCTGACTTTC. The J gene is TRBJ2-6, the V gene TRBV5-1; unclear D gene. This CDR3 comprises 14 residues. CDR1 and CDR2 from the germline V gene are SGHRS and YFSETQ. Trimming cost V 6 bases and J 0 bases, with 7 bases left between them.

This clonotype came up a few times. This CDR3 is CASSWGSGTGELFF. CDR3 nucleotides: TGTGCCAGCAGCTGGGGATCGGGCACCGGGGAGCTGTTTTTT. The chain is built from TRBV6-5 and TRBJ2-2; no definite D call. This CDR3 is built from 14 residues. Deletions cut 6 bases from V and 4 bases from J, with 12 bases between. Germline V lookup: CDR1 MNHEY, CDR2 SVGAGI.

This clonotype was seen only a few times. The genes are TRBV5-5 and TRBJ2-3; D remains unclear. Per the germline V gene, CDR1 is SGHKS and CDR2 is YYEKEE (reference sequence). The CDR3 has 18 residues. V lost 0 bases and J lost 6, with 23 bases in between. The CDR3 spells CASSLERGSGPVEDTQYF. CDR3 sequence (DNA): TGTGCCAGCAGCTTGGAGAGAGGTTCGGGCCCGGTGGAGGATACGCAGTATTTT.

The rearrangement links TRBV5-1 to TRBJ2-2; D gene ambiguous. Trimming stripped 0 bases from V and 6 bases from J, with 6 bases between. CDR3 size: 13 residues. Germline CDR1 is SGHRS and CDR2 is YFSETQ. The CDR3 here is CASSLVRAGELFF. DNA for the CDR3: TGCGCCAGCAGCTTGGTTCGGGCCGGGGAGCTGTTTTTT.

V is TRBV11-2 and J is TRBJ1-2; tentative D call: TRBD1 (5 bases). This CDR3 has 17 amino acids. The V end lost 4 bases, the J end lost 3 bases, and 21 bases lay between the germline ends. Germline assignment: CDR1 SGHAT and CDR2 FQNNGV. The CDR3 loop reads CASSYNTGTERHYGYTF. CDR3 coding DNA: TGTGCCAGCAGCTATAACACCGGGACGGAACGTCACTATGGCTACACCTTC.

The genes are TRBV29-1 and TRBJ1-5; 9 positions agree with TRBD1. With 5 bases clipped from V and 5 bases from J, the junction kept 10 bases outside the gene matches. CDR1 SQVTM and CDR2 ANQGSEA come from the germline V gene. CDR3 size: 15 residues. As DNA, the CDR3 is TGCAGCGTTCAGATCACAGGGGGCGAGCATCAGCCCCAGCATTTT. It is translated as CSVQITGGEHQPQHF.

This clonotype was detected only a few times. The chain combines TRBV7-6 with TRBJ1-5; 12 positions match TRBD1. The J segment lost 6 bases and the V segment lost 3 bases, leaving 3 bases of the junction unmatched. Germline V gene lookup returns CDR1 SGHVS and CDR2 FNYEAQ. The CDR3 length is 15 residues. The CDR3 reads CASSLEGQGAQPQHF. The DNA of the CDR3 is TGTGCCAGCAGCTTGGAGGGACAGGGGGCTCAGCCCCAGCATTTT.

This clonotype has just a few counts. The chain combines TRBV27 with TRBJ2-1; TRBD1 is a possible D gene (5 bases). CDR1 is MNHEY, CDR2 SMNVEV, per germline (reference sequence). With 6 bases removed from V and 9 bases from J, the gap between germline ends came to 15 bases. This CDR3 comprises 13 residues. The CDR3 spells CASSPTTVVEQFF. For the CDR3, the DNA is TGTGCCAGCAGCCCGACGACAGTAGTTGAGCAGTTCTTC.

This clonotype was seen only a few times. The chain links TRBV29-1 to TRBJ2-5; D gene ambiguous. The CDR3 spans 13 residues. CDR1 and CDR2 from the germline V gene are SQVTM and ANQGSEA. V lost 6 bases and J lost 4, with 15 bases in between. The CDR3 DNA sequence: TGCAGCGTGGATTTAGACATGAGAGAGACCCAGTACTTC. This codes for CSVDLDMRETQYF.

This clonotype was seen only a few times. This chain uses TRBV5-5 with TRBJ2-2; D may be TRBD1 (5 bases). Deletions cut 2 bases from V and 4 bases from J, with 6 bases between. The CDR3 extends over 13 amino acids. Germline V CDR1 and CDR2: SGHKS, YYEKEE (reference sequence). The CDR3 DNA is TGTGCCAGCAGCTTTGGGGCCACCGGGGAGCTGTTTTTT. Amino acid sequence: CASSFGATGELFF.

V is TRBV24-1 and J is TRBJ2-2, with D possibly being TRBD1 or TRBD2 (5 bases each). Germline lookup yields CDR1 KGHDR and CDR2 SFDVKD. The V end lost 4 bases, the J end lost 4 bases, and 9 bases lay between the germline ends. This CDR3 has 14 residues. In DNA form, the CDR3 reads TGTGCCACCAGTGAGGGGGACGTCACCGGGGAGCTGTTTTTT. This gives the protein CATSEGDVTGELFF.

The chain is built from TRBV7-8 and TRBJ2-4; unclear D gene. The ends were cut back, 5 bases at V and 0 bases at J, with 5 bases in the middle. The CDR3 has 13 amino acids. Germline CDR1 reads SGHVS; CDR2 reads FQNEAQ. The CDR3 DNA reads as TGTGCCAGCAGCCCGCGAGCCAAAAACATTCAGTACTTC. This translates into CASSPRAKNIQYF.

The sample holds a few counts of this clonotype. CDR3 amino acids: CASDQGVVTEAFF. The CDR3 DNA reads as TGTGCCAGCGATCAGGGGGTGGTCACTGAAGCTTTCTTT. The J gene is TRBJ1-1, the V gene TRBV7-9, with 7 bases matching TRBD1. The CDR3 runs 13 residues. Germline loops: CDR1 SEHNR, CDR2 FQNEAQ (reference sequence). J gave up 4 bases and V 8 bases, and 7 bases lay outside the gene matches.

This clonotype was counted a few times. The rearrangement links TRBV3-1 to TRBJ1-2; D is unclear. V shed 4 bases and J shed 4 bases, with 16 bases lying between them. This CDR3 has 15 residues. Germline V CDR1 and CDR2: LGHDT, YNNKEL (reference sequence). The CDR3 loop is CASSLSQGDGYGYTF. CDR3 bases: TGTGCCAGCAGCCTCAGTCAAGGCGACGGCTATGGCTACACCTTC.

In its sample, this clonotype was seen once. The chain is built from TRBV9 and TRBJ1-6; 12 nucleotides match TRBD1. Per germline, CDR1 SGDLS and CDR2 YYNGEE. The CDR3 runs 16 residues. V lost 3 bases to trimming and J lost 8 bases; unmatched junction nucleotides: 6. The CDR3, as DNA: TGTGCCAGCAGCGAGACCGGGACAGGGGGCCATTCACCCCTCCACTTT. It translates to CASSETGTGGHSPLHF.